The clone carrying this T cell receptor (beta chain) has only a few counts. What it binds is not known. MiXCR, applied by TCRdb to the 5' RACE reads, yields one record per CDR3 protein. In the table there are about 530,000 distinct CDR3 sequences, about 15% of which are singletons. This record belongs to a study of identical twins. Broader study findings: Sharing of beta out-of-frame sequences by twins showed a weaker excess. In zero-insertion analyses, partial confounding could arise from invariant MAIT and iNKT cells. Cord blood beta clonotypes that were abundant carried fewer insertions, and memory repertoires showed no such trend.

Trimming took 5 bases from V and 2 from J, leaving 11 bases between them. This CDR3 contains 14 residues. Germline values: CDR1 MDHEN, CDR2 SYDVKM. The same specimen was also included in a second study, on yellow fever vaccine responses in identical twins. That paper notes: Reportedly, the T cell response mounted by twins to vaccine seemed partly convergent, partly personalized.

The chain couples TRBV28 to TRBJ2-3; D possibly corresponds to TRBD1 (5 bases). Sequences were obtained from CD4+ T cells sorted from blood. The source is a woman between 18 and 30 years old in good health. In DNA, the CDR3 is TGTGCCAGCAGTCCACCGACAGTCACAGATACGCAGTATTTT. Protein: CASSPPTVTDTQYF.